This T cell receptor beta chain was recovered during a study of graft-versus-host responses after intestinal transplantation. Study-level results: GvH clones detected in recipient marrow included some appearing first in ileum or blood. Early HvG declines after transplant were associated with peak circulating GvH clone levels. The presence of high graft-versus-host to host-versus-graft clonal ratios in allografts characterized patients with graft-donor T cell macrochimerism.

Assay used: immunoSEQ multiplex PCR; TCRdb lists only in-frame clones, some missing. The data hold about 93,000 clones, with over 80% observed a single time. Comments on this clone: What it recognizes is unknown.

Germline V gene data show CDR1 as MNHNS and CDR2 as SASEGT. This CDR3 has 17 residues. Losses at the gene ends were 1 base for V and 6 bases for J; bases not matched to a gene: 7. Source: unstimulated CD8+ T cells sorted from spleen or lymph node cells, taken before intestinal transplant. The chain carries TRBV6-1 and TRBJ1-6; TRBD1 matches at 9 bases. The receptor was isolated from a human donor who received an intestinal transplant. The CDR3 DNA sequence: TGTGCCAGCAGTGAAGAGACAGGGGGGACTTCTAATTCACCCCTCCACTTT. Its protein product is CASSEETGGTSNSPLHF.